This T cell receptor beta chain was found in a study of early T cells in non-severe SARS-CoV-2 infection. Germline V gene lookup returns CDR1 MNHEY and CDR2 SVGEGT. CDR3 size: 13 residues. V dropped 7 bases and J dropped 8 bases, with 17 bases sitting between them. In TCRdb, the 5' RACE reads were re-called with MiXCR into one record per CDR3 protein. This repertoire shows tens of thousands of distinct CDR3 sequences, more than 9% found once; its top ten account for over 1.5%. Material for sequencing was whole blood. The sequence was obtained from an adult who was a healthcare worker with PCR-confirmed SARS-CoV-2 infection or an uninfected control (not recorded which). The J gene is TRBJ1-1, the V gene TRBV6-2 or TRBV6-3; D is unresolved. CDR3 coding DNA: TGTGCCAGCACCCGGCCATCACCTCAAGAAGCTTTCTTT. Protein: CASTRPSPQEAFF.